This T cell receptor beta chain was obtained from a study of blood T cell repertoires in COVID-19. The wider study: Whether acute or convalescent, the COVID-19 samples came from the United States, Italy and Spain. T cells, B-cell-depleted T cells, or PBMCs provided the cDNA or gDNA that served as material.

Under the authors' procedure: Reference gene primer amplification in the assay estimated nucleated cell counts. Libraries were prepared by immunoSEQ multiplex PCR; TCRdb keeps only in-frame clonotypes and omits some of them. V, J and clone size are those of that table, while D and trimming were read from the DNA. The sample carries about 54,000 clones, roughly 80% recorded once. The sequenced material came from peripheral blood. This TCR was sampled from a human donor in a cohort sampled during active or convalescent COVID-19.

The CDR3 protein is CASGQGNSNQPQHF. The DNA of the CDR3 is TGTGCCAGCGGACAGGGAAATAGCAATCAGCCCCAGCATTTT. The chain employs TRBV9 and TRBJ1-5; 8 nucleotides line up with TRBD1. The germline V gene encodes CDR1 SGDLS and CDR2 YYNGEE. The CDR3 covers 14 residues. With 7 bases clipped from V and 0 bases from J, the junction kept 3 bases outside the gene matches.